The rows below give T cell receptor beta chains drawn from one sample of a study of T cells after yellow fever vaccination. A single record per CDR3 protein comes from TCRdb applying MiXCR to the 5' RACE reads. This sample yields 500,000 to 650,000 distinct CDR3 sequences, of which around 12% are seen a single time; about 15% belongs to the top ten. The sample was PBMCs, taken on the day of the yellow fever booster vaccination. The origin of the receptors is a man under 40 who received the YFV17D yellow fever vaccine. The CDR3 runs from the conserved cysteine through the conserved F or W. Each record gives: J gene, clone size, CDR3 length, D gene, V gene, CDR3 DNA, CDR3 protein. A D gene is named only where the DNA matches it firmly. A row's size may be missing; if present it is once, few, many or a size class.

J gene: TRBJ2-1
clone size: -
CDR3 length: 15
D gene: TRBD2
V gene: TRBV7-2
CDR3 DNA: TGTGCCAGCAGCCCCCGCGGCGGGAGGTTTACTGAGCAGTTCTTC
CDR3 protein: CASSPRGGRFTEQFF

J gene: TRBJ2-3
clone size: few
CDR3 length: 17
D gene: TRBD1
V gene: TRBV24-1
CDR3 DNA: TGTGCCACTTCACCGGTGACAGGGAATAGAAACACAGATACGCAGTATTTT
CDR3 protein: CATSPVTGNRNTDTQYF

J gene: TRBJ2-5
clone size: -
CDR3 length: 13
D gene: -
V gene: TRBV7-2
CDR3 DNA: TGTGCCATCAGCTTAAGGGTTGGAGAGACCCAGTACTTC
CDR3 protein: CAISLRVGETQYF

J gene: TRBJ1-5
clone size: few
CDR3 length: 17
D gene: TRBD1
V gene: TRBV20-1
CDR3 DNA: TGCAGTGCTAGAGGACCCCGGACAGGGGTCTTCAATCAGCCCCAGCATTTT
CDR3 protein: CSARGPRTGVFNQPQHF

J gene: TRBJ2-3
clone size: once
CDR3 length: 15
D gene: -
V gene: TRBV6-5
CDR3 DNA: TGTGCCAGCAGTTACGGTAACCAATTCACAGATACGCAGTATTTT
CDR3 protein: CASSYGNQFTDTQYF

J gene: TRBJ2-7
clone size: few
CDR3 length: 15
D gene: -
V gene: TRBV5-1
CDR3 DNA: TGCGCCAGCAGCCTGTGGGGGGAGACAACCTACGAGCAGTACTTC
CDR3 protein: CASSLWGETTYEQYF

J gene: TRBJ2-7
clone size: -
CDR3 length: 14
D gene: -
V gene: TRBV7-9
CDR3 DNA: TGTGCCAGCAGCCGGCGGGACACGGTTTACGAGCAGTACTTC
CDR3 protein: CASSRRDTVYEQYF

J gene: TRBJ1-3
clone size: few
CDR3 length: 14
D gene: -
V gene: TRBV7-9
CDR3 DNA: TGTGCCAGCAGCCCTCAGCCCTCTGGAAACACCATATATTTT
CDR3 protein: CASSPQPSGNTIYF

J gene: TRBJ2-2
clone size: few
CDR3 length: 16
D gene: TRBD2
V gene: TRBV10-3
CDR3 DNA: TGTGCCATCAGTGAATGGACTAGCCAGAACACCGGGGAGCTGTTTTTT
CDR3 protein: CAISEWTSQNTGELFF

J gene: TRBJ2-7
clone size: -
CDR3 length: 15
D gene: TRBD1
V gene: TRBV19
CDR3 DNA: TGTGCCAGTAGTCAGTACAGGGGGCCATCCTACGAGCAGTACTTC
CDR3 protein: CASSQYRGPSYEQYF

J gene: TRBJ2-1
clone size: few
CDR3 length: 15
D gene: TRBD2
V gene: TRBV7-8
CDR3 DNA: TGTGCCAGCAGCTTGGCTAGCGGGATGTACAATGAGCAGTTCTTC
CDR3 protein: CASSLASGMYNEQFF

J gene: TRBJ2-5
clone size: many
CDR3 length: 13
D gene: -
V gene: TRBV5-1
CDR3 DNA: TGCGCCAGCAGCTCCGCGAATCAAGAGACCCAGTACTTC
CDR3 protein: CASSSANQETQYF

J gene: TRBJ2-5
clone size: -
CDR3 length: 19
D gene: TRBD2
V gene: TRBV5-1
CDR3 DNA: TGCGCCAGCAGCTTGGATTGGGCTAGCGGGAGCCCCTCCCAAGAGACCCAGTACTTC
CDR3 protein: CASSLDWASGSPSQETQYF

J gene: TRBJ2-7
clone size: few
CDR3 length: 13
D gene: -
V gene: TRBV28
CDR3 DNA: TGTGCCAGCTGGGGAGCGGAGACCTACGAGCAGTACTTC
CDR3 protein: CASWGAETYEQYF

J gene: TRBJ2-3
clone size: -
CDR3 length: 15
D gene: -
V gene: TRBV20-1
CDR3 DNA: TGCAGTGCTAGAGGCGGGACACGAATAATGGATACGCAGTATTTT
CDR3 protein: CSARGGTRIMDTQYF

J gene: TRBJ1-2
clone size: few
CDR3 length: 13
D gene: TRBD1
V gene: TRBV19
CDR3 DNA: TGTGCCAGTAGTATTTGGACAGGCCATGGCTACACCTTC
CDR3 protein: CASSIWTGHGYTF

J gene: TRBJ2-1
clone size: -
CDR3 length: 17
D gene: -
V gene: TRBV3-1
CDR3 DNA: TGTGCCAGCAGCCGGAATGAAAAGCGGAACTCCTACAATGAGCAGTTCTTC
CDR3 protein: CASSRNEKRNSYNEQFF

J gene: TRBJ2-2
clone size: many
CDR3 length: 16
D gene: TRBD1
V gene: TRBV24-1
CDR3 DNA: TGTGCCACCAGTGATGCCGGGACAGGGGCTGCCGGGGAGCTGTTTTTT
CDR3 protein: CATSDAGTGAAGELFF

J gene: TRBJ2-1
clone size: -
CDR3 length: 16
D gene: -
V gene: TRBV5-3
CDR3 DNA: TGTGCCAGAAGCTTCTTACTGGAGAGCTCCTACAATGAGCAGTTCTTC
CDR3 protein: CARSFLLESSYNEQFF

J gene: TRBJ2-7
clone size: few
CDR3 length: 14
D gene: -
V gene: TRBV29-1
CDR3 DNA: TGCAGCGTCAAGGAGCTTGGACAAACCTACGAGCAGTACTTC
CDR3 protein: CSVKELGQTYEQYF

J gene: TRBJ2-2
clone size: -
CDR3 length: 14
D gene: -
V gene: TRBV30
CDR3 DNA: TGTGCCTGGAGTGTATCGATGAACACCGGGGAGCTGTTTTTT
CDR3 protein: CAWSVSMNTGELFF

J gene: TRBJ2-1
clone size: few
CDR3 length: 14
D gene: -
V gene: TRBV30
CDR3 DNA: TGTGCCTGGAGGCCAGAGACCTTCTACAATGAGCAGTTCTTC
CDR3 protein: CAWRPETFYNEQFF

J gene: TRBJ1-2
clone size: -
CDR3 length: 14
D gene: -
V gene: TRBV20-1
CDR3 DNA: TGCAGTGCTACTGGACAGCTTTCTAACTATGGCTACACCTTC
CDR3 protein: CSATGQLSNYGYTF

J gene: TRBJ2-4
clone size: many
CDR3 length: 15
D gene: TRBD2
V gene: TRBV12-3/TRBV12-4
CDR3 DNA: TGTGCCAGCAGTTTGCGGACTAGCGGGACCGGGGGGAAGTACTTC
CDR3 protein: CASSLRTSGTGGKYF

J gene: TRBJ2-7
clone size: few
CDR3 length: 15
D gene: -
V gene: TRBV9
CDR3 DNA: TGTGCCAGCAGCCCCTCAGCGGTGAGCTCCTACGAGCAGTACTTC
CDR3 protein: CASSPSAVSSYEQYF

J gene: TRBJ2-5
clone size: few
CDR3 length: 15
D gene: TRBD2
V gene: TRBV20-1
CDR3 DNA: TGCAGTGCTAGAGATCCGGCTAGCGGGTGGGAGACCCAGTACTTC
CDR3 protein: CSARDPASGWETQYF

J gene: TRBJ2-2
clone size: few
CDR3 length: 16
D gene: -
V gene: TRBV6-2/TRBV6-3
CDR3 DNA: TGTGCCAGCATCAACCCAACGGCTGCGAACACCGGGGAGCTGTTTTTT
CDR3 protein: CASINPTAANTGELFF

J gene: TRBJ2-1
clone size: -
CDR3 length: 15
D gene: TRBD1
V gene: TRBV10-3
CDR3 DNA: TGTGCCATCAGGGGGACAGGGGGCGCGGAAAATGAGCAGTTCTTC
CDR3 protein: CAIRGTGGAENEQFF

J gene: TRBJ2-5
clone size: few
CDR3 length: 14
D gene: TRBD1
V gene: TRBV7-7
CDR3 DNA: TGTGCTAGTGCTTGGACAGGGCATGGGGAGACCCAGTACTTC
CDR3 protein: CASAWTGHGETQYF

J gene: TRBJ2-3
clone size: few
CDR3 length: 13
D gene: -
V gene: TRBV11-2
CDR3 DNA: TGTGCCAGCAGCTTAGACAACACAGATACGCAGTATTTT
CDR3 protein: CASSLDNTDTQYF

J gene: TRBJ1-5
clone size: few
CDR3 length: 13
D gene: TRBD1
V gene: TRBV20-1
CDR3 DNA: TGCAGTGCTTCTCCGGGACAGCACCAGCCCCAGCATTTT
CDR3 protein: CSASPGQHQPQHF

J gene: TRBJ2-5
clone size: -
CDR3 length: 15
D gene: -
V gene: TRBV9
CDR3 DNA: TGTGCCAGCAGCCCCGAAGGAGGGCTACAAGAGACCCAGTACTTC
CDR3 protein: CASSPEGGLQETQYF

J gene: TRBJ2-5
clone size: few
CDR3 length: 16
D gene: TRBD2
V gene: TRBV7-9
CDR3 DNA: TGTGCCAGCAGCCTAGGACTAGCGAGAAACCAAGAGACCCAGTACTTC
CDR3 protein: CASSLGLARNQETQYF

J gene: TRBJ2-7
clone size: few
CDR3 length: 15
D gene: TRBD2
V gene: TRBV28
CDR3 DNA: TGTGCCAGCAGTTTAACGAGGCTGGGAGCGGGAACAGCAAGCTTC
CDR3 protein: CASSLTRLGAGTASF

J gene: TRBJ2-1
clone size: few
CDR3 length: 15
D gene: -
V gene: TRBV5-1
CDR3 DNA: TGCGCCAGCAGCCTTACAGACCCCTTTTACAATGAGCAGTTCTTC
CDR3 protein: CASSLTDPFYNEQFF

J gene: TRBJ1-5
clone size: -
CDR3 length: 16
D gene: -
V gene: TRBV7-6
CDR3 DNA: TGTGCCAGCACCCCCCCCGTGGGGGAGAACAATCAGCCCCAGCATTTT
CDR3 protein: CASTPPVGENNQPQHF

J gene: TRBJ2-3
clone size: -
CDR3 length: 13
D gene: -
V gene: TRBV20-1
CDR3 DNA: TGCAGTCCCTTGCCCGGGGGCACAGATACGCAGTATTTT
CDR3 protein: CSPLPGGTDTQYF

J gene: TRBJ2-1
clone size: -
CDR3 length: 20
D gene: TRBD2
V gene: TRBV30
CDR3 DNA: TGTGCCTGGAGCTCCCCCAGTAGCGGGAGGGCCGGAGGCTCCTACAATGAGCAGTTCTTC
CDR3 protein: CAWSSPSSGRAGGSYNEQFF

J gene: TRBJ2-7
clone size: -
CDR3 length: 14
D gene: -
V gene: TRBV28
CDR3 DNA: TGTGCCAGCACCTCTCCGGGGCCTACCTACGAGCAGTACTTC
CDR3 protein: CASTSPGPTYEQYF

J gene: TRBJ2-1
clone size: -
CDR3 length: 16
D gene: TRBD2
V gene: TRBV20-1
CDR3 DNA: TGCAGTGCTGCGGGGACTAGCGGGGGCTCCTACAATGAGCAGTTCTTC
CDR3 protein: CSAAGTSGGSYNEQFF

J gene: TRBJ2-2
clone size: -
CDR3 length: 15
D gene: -
V gene: TRBV12-3/TRBV12-4
CDR3 DNA: TGTGCCAGCAGTTTAGATACTGTGAACACCGGGGAGCTGTTTTTT
CDR3 protein: CASSLDTVNTGELFF

J gene: TRBJ2-2
clone size: few
CDR3 length: 13
D gene: -
V gene: TRBV12-3/TRBV12-4
CDR3 DNA: TGTGCCAGCAGTTTCATAAACACCGGGGAGCTGTTTTTT
CDR3 protein: CASSFINTGELFF

J gene: TRBJ2-7
clone size: -
CDR3 length: 15
D gene: -
V gene: TRBV7-6
CDR3 DNA: TGTGCCAGCAGCGACACGAATTCCAGGGCTGGAGAGCAGTACTTC
CDR3 protein: CASSDTNSRAGEQYF

J gene: TRBJ1-1
clone size: few
CDR3 length: 14
D gene: -
V gene: TRBV20-1
CDR3 DNA: TGCAGTGCTAGCGGGGACAAGTATAACGCTGAAGCTTTCTTT
CDR3 protein: CSASGDKYNAEAFF

J gene: TRBJ2-7
clone size: -
CDR3 length: 13
D gene: TRBD1
V gene: TRBV10-3
CDR3 DNA: TGTGCCATCAGGGCGGGACAGGAAGACGAGCAGTACTTC
CDR3 protein: CAIRAGQEDEQYF

J gene: TRBJ2-7
clone size: -
CDR3 length: 13
D gene: -
V gene: TRBV6-1
CDR3 DNA: TGTGCCAGCAGACTAGTGAGCTCCTACGAGCAGTACTTC
CDR3 protein: CASRLVSSYEQYF

J gene: TRBJ1-5
clone size: -
CDR3 length: 12
D gene: -
V gene: TRBV15
CDR3 DNA: TGTGCCACCAGCAGAGGCAATCAGCCCCAGCATTTT
CDR3 protein: CATSRGNQPQHF

J gene: TRBJ2-7
clone size: -
CDR3 length: 16
D gene: TRBD2
V gene: TRBV7-9
CDR3 DNA: TGTGCCAGCAGCTTATTAGCGGGGGAGGGCCGCTACGAGCAGTACTTC
CDR3 protein: CASSLLAGEGRYEQYF

J gene: TRBJ2-5
clone size: -
CDR3 length: 13
D gene: -
V gene: TRBV28
CDR3 DNA: TGTGCCAGCAGTGGGCCAGGGGTCCGGACCCAGTACTTC
CDR3 protein: CASSGPGVRTQYF

J gene: TRBJ2-7
clone size: many
CDR3 length: 14
D gene: TRBD2
V gene: TRBV5-1
CDR3 DNA: TGCGCCAGCAGCTTGGAACTAGCGTACTACGAGCAGTACTTC
CDR3 protein: CASSLELAYYEQYF

J gene: TRBJ2-2
clone size: few
CDR3 length: 16
D gene: TRBD2
V gene: TRBV12-3/TRBV12-4
CDR3 DNA: TGTGCCAGCAGGAAGGGGCTAGCGGGGCACACCGGGGAGCTGTTTTTT
CDR3 protein: CASRKGLAGHTGELFF

J gene: TRBJ2-1
clone size: few
CDR3 length: 13
D gene: -
V gene: TRBV20-1
CDR3 DNA: TGCAGTGCATCGGGAGCACCCTACAATGAGCAGTTCTTC
CDR3 protein: CSASGAPYNEQFF

J gene: TRBJ2-1
clone size: few
CDR3 length: 12
D gene: -
V gene: TRBV24-1
CDR3 DNA: TGTGCCACCGGCGGTTCCTACAATGAGCAGTTCTTC
CDR3 protein: CATGGSYNEQFF